This TCR beta chain came from a study of siplizumab effects on memory and regulatory T cells. The repertoire was sequenced with immunoSEQ multiplex PCR; TCRdb's copy has only in-frame clones and lacks some. The data show tens of thousands of clones, with about 89% seen just once and around 30% held by the top ten. Germline-derived CDR1 and CDR2 are SEHNR and FQNEAQ (reference sequence). This CDR3 has 15 amino acids. Trimming pared 5 bases from V and 5 bases from J, leaving 15 bases between. A note on this clone: What it binds is not known.

Whole-study results and caveats: Greater diversity than memory cells seemed evident in naive T cells, which also appeared to be major alloresponse contributors. Naive versus memory phenotype went unassigned for roughly 75-95% of proliferating CD4+ or CD8+ clones.

The receptor's source is a human donor in good health. Sequencing was done on a sample of CD8+ T cells sorted from blood. V and J are TRBV7-9 and TRBJ1-4; D possibly corresponds to TRBD1 (5 bases). This chain's CDR3 is CASSPREQGNEKLFF. DNA for the CDR3: TGTGCCAGCAGCCCTAGAGAGCAGGGCAATGAAAAACTGTTTTTT.